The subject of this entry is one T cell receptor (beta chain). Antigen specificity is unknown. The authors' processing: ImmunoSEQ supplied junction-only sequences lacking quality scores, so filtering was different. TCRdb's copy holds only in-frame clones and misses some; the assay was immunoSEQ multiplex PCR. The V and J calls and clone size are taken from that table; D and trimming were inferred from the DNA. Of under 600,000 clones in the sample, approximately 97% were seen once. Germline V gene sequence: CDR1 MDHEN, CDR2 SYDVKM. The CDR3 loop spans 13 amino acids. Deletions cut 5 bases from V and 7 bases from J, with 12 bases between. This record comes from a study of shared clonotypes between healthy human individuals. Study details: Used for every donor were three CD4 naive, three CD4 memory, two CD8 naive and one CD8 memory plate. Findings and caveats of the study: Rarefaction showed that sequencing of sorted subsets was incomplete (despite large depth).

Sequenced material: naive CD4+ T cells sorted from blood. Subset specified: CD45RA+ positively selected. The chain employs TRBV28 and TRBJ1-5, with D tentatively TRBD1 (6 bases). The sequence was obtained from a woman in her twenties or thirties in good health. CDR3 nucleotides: TGTGCCAGCAGTAACACAGGGTTCCAGCCCCAGCATTTT. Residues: CASSNTGFQPQHF. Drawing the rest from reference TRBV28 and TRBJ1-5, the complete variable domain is DVKVTQSSRYLVKRTGEKVFLECVQDMDHENMFWYRQDPGLGLRLIYFSYDVKMKEKGDIPEGYSVSREKKERFSLILESASTNQTSMYLCASSNTGFQPQHFGDGTRLSIL.